This TCR beta chain originates from a study of blood T cell repertoires in COVID-19. About the study: Researchers got acute and convalescent COVID-19 samples from the United States, Italy and Spain. T cells, B-cell-depleted T cells, or PBMCs supplied cDNA or gDNA.

Methods used by the authors: Estimation of nucleated cell counts was performed using reference gene primer amplification. The protocol was immunoSEQ multiplex PCR, while the TCRdb copy is restricted to in-frame clones and leaves out a portion. The V and J calls and clone size are taken from that table; D and trimming were inferred from the DNA. In the table there are around 400,000 clones, about 89% of which are singletons. The Seattle site enrolled patients during active infection and followed them longitudinally. The V gene's germline CDR1 is SNHLY and CDR2 FYNNEI. This CDR3 contains 13 residues. The junction had 2 bases not matched to a gene; V was cut back by 4 bases and J by 5 bases.

The sequencing input was peripheral blood. This TCR derives from a woman aged 60 to 75 with COVID-19, enrolled during active disease. The chain couples TRBV2 to TRBJ1-2; 9 positions match TRBD1. The CDR3 DNA follows: TGTGCCAGCAGTGGGGACAGGGCTTATGGCTACACCTTC. Translated, it gives CASSGDRAYGYTF.